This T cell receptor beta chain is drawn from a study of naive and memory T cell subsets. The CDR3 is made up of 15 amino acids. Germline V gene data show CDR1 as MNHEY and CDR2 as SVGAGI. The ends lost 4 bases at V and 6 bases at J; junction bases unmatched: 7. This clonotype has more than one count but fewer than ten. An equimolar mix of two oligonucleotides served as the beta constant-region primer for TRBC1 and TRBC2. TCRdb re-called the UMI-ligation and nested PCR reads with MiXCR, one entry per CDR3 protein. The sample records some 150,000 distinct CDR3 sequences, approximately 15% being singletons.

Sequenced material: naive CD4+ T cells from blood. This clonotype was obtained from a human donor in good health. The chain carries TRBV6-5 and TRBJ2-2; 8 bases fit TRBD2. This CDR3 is CASSSPGLVPGELFF. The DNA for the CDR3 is TGTGCCAGCAGTTCACCGGGACTAGTCCCCGGGGAGCTGTTTTTT.